This TCR beta chain was profiled in a study of shared clonotypes between healthy human individuals. As regards this clone: Its cognate antigen is unknown.

The CDR3 extends over 14 amino acids. Germline V gives CDR1 SEHNR, CDR2 FQNEAQ (reference sequence). Deletions cut 1 base from V and 3 bases from J, with 10 bases between. Assay execution took place at the deep level. Libraries were prepared by immunoSEQ multiplex PCR; TCRdb keeps only in-frame clonotypes and omits some of them. Among 190,000 or so clones listed, around 93% were seen once. Findings and limits, study-wide: Clonotypes that were shared across several donors made up about 5.1% of naive CD4 clonotypes.

Sequencing was carried out using naive CD4+ T cells sorted from blood. Subset of the sample: CD45RA+ positively selected. The chain links TRBV7-9 to TRBJ2-7, with D maybe TRBD2 (5 bases). This clonotype was sampled from a woman between 25 and 40 years old in good health. CDR3 DNA: TGTGCCAGCAGCTTAGGCGGAGGCATCTACGAGCAGTACTTC. Amino acid sequence: CASSLGGGIYEQYF.